A single sample gave rise to the 18 T cell receptor beta chains below, sequenced in a study of shared clonotypes between healthy human individuals. Measured with immunoSEQ multiplex PCR; TCRdb has only the in-frame clones, and not every one. The sample carries 2 million to 2.5 million clones, roughly 95% recorded once. The sample taken for sequencing was naive CD4+ T cells sorted from blood. Subset in this sample: CD45RA+ positively selected. These receptors originate from a man aged 18 to 29 in good health.

Regarding this clone: Other nucleotide sequences in the sample specify the same CDR3. This chain joins TRBV5-6 and TRBJ2-7; 12 bases align to TRBD1. V was clipped by 3 bases and J by 6 bases; unmatched bases: 4. The CDR3 consists of 14 residues. Germline V lookup: CDR1 SGHDT, CDR2 YYEEEE. The CDR3 DNA reads as TGTGCCAGCAGCTCGGGACAGGGGGCGGGCGAGCAGTACTTC. Translating it yields CASSSGQGAGEQYF.

This clone was detected once. The V and J genes are TRBV13 and TRBJ1-2; D not resolved. The V gene lost 2 bases and the J gene lost 1 base, with 8 bases spanning the gap. The germline V gene has CDR1 PRHDT and CDR2 FYEKMQ (reference sequence). The CDR3 consists of 14 residues. CDR3 residues: CASSLRAINYGYTF. CDR3 bases: TGTGCCAGCAGCTTAAGGGCAATTAACTATGGCTACACCTTC.

This chain connects TRBV4-1 to TRBJ2-2, with TRBD1 matching 7 bases. CDR1 is MGHRA and CDR2 is YSYEKL in the germline V gene. With 3 bases clipped from V and 7 bases from J, the junction kept 11 bases outside the gene matches. The length of the CDR3 is 16 residues. DNA of the CDR3: TGCGCCAGCAGCCAGTTAACCGGGACAGTCGTCGGGGAGCTGTTTTTT. Its translation is CASSQLTGTVVGELFF.

This clone was picked up one time. The genes are TRBV27 and TRBJ2-1, with D possibly matching TRBD2 (5 bases). CDR1 and CDR2 (germline): MNHEY, SMNVEV (reference sequence). Trimming cost V 10 bases and J 14 bases, with 21 bases left between them. The CDR3 totals 12 residues. The CDR3 reads CAIIPETMREFF. The CDR3 region has the DNA TGTGCCATCATACCCGAGACAATGAGGGAGTTCTTC.

The sample holds one count of this clone. The J gene is TRBJ2-1, the V gene TRBV2; D not resolved. CDR1 is SNHLY and CDR2 is FYNNEI in the germline V gene. Between the trimmed V and J ends, which lost 6 bases and 5 bases, there was a span of 11 bases. The CDR3 contains 13 residues. The CDR3 sequence is CASRSSKNNEQFF. In DNA, the CDR3 is TGTGCCAGCAGGTCAAGTAAGAACAATGAGCAGTTCTTC.

This chain links TRBV6-5 with TRBJ2-4, with D possibly TRBD1 on 6 matching bases. Germline V gives CDR1 MNHEY, CDR2 SVGAGI. This CDR3 has 15 amino acids. The ends were cut back, 5 bases at V and 0 bases at J, with 11 bases in the middle. CDR3 in DNA: TGTGCCAGCAGTCAGACAGGAATAGCCAAAAACATTCAGTACTTC. Its protein is CASSQTGIAKNIQYF.

This clone was recorded only once. Distinct nucleotide sequences in the sample also encode this CDR3. J is TRBJ1-1 and V is TRBV5-1; D gene uncertain. V gave up 3 bases and J gave up 6 bases, with 6 bases separating them. Germline CDR1 SGHRS, CDR2 YFSETQ. The CDR3 runs to 11 residues. CDR3 sequence: CASSWGSEAFF. The CDR3 coding sequence is TGCGCCAGCAGCTGGGGATCTGAAGCTTTCTTT.

The gene calls are TRBV7-9 and TRBJ1-3; 10 bases match TRBD1. Germline V CDR1 and CDR2: SEHNR, FQNEAQ (reference sequence). The CDR3 totals 18 residues. Losses at the gene ends were 5 bases for V and 4 bases for J; bases not matched to a gene: 14. The CDR3 bases are TGTGCCAGCAGCCCTATGGCCCTTGGGACAGGGGACGGAAACACCATATATTTT. It is translated as CASSPMALGTGDGNTIYF.

As concerns this clone: This CDR3 is also generated by other DNA sequences in the sample. The chain carries TRBV6-4 and TRBJ2-6, with D uncertain. The V gene lost 6 bases and the J gene lost 1 base, with 7 bases spanning the gap. The CDR3 is 14 residues long. CDR1 is MRHNA, CDR2 SNTAGT, per germline. CDR3 coding DNA: TGTGCCAGCAGCGATCTATCTGGGGCCAACGTCCTGACTTTC. This codes for CASSDLSGANVLTF.

The genes are TRBV2 and TRBJ1-5; D unclear. The CDR3 consists of 14 residues. Trimming left V 6 bases short and J 0 bases short, with 9 bases between. Per the germline V gene, CDR1 is SNHLY and CDR2 is FYNNEI. This chain's CDR3 is CASRRVVSNQPQHF. CDR3 DNA: TGTGCCAGCAGGAGGGTCGTTAGCAATCAGCCCCAGCATTTT.

V and J are TRBV27 and TRBJ2-3, with 13 bases matching TRBD2. The trim removed 5 bases at V and 2 bases at J, leaving 13 bases unmatched. This CDR3 is 19 amino acids long. Germline assignment: CDR1 MNHEY and CDR2 SMNVEV (reference sequence). CDR3 residues: CASSLKPGLAGSITDTQYF. Written as DNA, the CDR3 is TGTGCCAGCAGTCTCAAACCGGGACTAGCGGGATCGATCACAGATACGCAGTATTTT.

This chain links TRBV5-6 with TRBJ2-2, with D perhaps TRBD1 (5 bases). The CDR3 spans 16 residues. Looked up from germline, CDR1 is SGHDT and CDR2 is YYEEEE. The V end lost 0 bases, the J end lost 4 bases, and 13 bases lay between the germline ends. The CDR3 sequence: CASSLGPRAATGELFF. The CDR3 nucleotides are TGTGCCAGCAGCTTGGGCCCCAGGGCCGCCACCGGGGAGCTGTTTTTT.

The CDR3 sequence is CASSRWNNFGRPLNEQFF. The CDR3 DNA sequence: TGTGCCAGCAGCCGCTGGAATAATTTCGGTAGACCCCTCAATGAGCAGTTCTTC. V usage is TRBV5-6 and J usage is TRBJ2-1; D unresolved. This CDR3 spans 18 amino acids. CDR1 and CDR2 (germline): SGHDT, YYEEEE. Deletions cut 4 bases from V and 6 bases from J, with 26 bases between.

The genes are TRBV6-1 and TRBJ2-2, with 7 positions matching TRBD1. Trimming at V came to 6 bases and at J to 0 bases, leaving 4 bases not matched to a gene. The CDR3 totals 15 residues. Germline values: CDR1 MNHNS, CDR2 SASEGT. The DNA of the CDR3 is TGTGCCAGCAGGATCGGGACAGCGAACACCGGGGAGCTGTTTTTT. Protein: CASRIGTANTGELFF.

In DNA form, the CDR3 reads TGTGCCAGCAGCCAAATCCCGGGACGCTCCTACGAGCAGTACTTC. Encoded protein: CASSQIPGRSYEQYF. V gene TRBV6-1 combines with J gene TRBJ2-7; either TRBD1 or TRBD2 may supply D (5 bases each). The V gene lost 6 bases and the J gene lost 0 bases, with 15 bases spanning the gap. Germline V gene data show CDR1 as MNHNS and CDR2 as SASEGT. This CDR3 has 15 residues.

V gene TRBV25-1 combines with J gene TRBJ1-4; 10 bases are shared with TRBD1. In germline, CDR1 is MGHDK, CDR2 SYGVNS. The V and J ends lost 4 bases and 10 bases, in that order; junction bases with no gene match: 12. The CDR3 contains 16 residues. The chain's CDR3 is CASSGLVGTGAAKLFF. The CDR3 region has the DNA TGTGCCAGCAGTGGGCTTGTTGGGACAGGGGCCGCAAAACTGTTTTTT.

The rearrangement joins TRBV6-1 to TRBJ2-2, with D hard to call. CDR3 length: 14 amino acids. The V gene's germline CDR1 is MNHNS and CDR2 SASEGT. V lost 4 bases to trimming and J lost 2 bases, with 8 bases between them. As DNA, the CDR3 is TGTGCCAGCAGTGCATCTCCCAACACCGGGGAGCTGTTTTTT. Translated, it gives CASSASPNTGELFF.

CDR3 nucleotides: TGTGCCAGCAGTTCCCCCGGGTCTAGCCCCTACGAGCAGTACTTC. It yields the protein CASSSPGSSPYEQYF. This chain uses TRBV27 with TRBJ2-7; D may be TRBD2 (5 bases). V lost 4 bases and J lost 2, with 15 bases in between. Germline V gives CDR1 MNHEY, CDR2 SMNVEV (reference sequence). This CDR3 is built from 15 residues.